This T cell receptor (beta chain) was recovered during a study of blood T cells in healthy people across ages. Through a sample-barcoded 5' primer and a J-beta primer mix, a second PCR was run for roughly 7 to 12 cycles. TCRdb passed the 5' RACE reads through MiXCR, listing each CDR3 protein once. The sample lists approximately 600,000 distinct CDR3 sequences, roughly 53% occurring once. V dropped 1 base and J dropped 7; count of bases not matched to a gene: 12. Germline V gives CDR1 SGHAT, CDR2 FQNNGV. This CDR3 spans 17 amino acids. The V call is TRBV11-2, the J call TRBJ2-1; 8 bases line up with TRBD2. The receptor's source is a man aged 55 to 70 in good health. Specimen: blood. The CDR3 protein is CASSLGGNGGGGNEQFF. CDR3 in DNA: TGTGCCAGCAGCTTAGGTGGTAACGGGGGGGGCGGAAATGAGCAGTTCTTC.